What follows are 5 T cell receptor beta chains derived from one specimen sequenced in a study of cytomegalovirus exposure and HLA in healthy donors. This PCR relied on a set of 60 Vbeta primers and 13 Jbeta primers. Profiling relied on immunoSEQ multiplex PCR, and the TCRdb table lists in-frame clones only, not all of them. The profile shows 110,000 to 150,000 clones, about 82% of them singletons. The sample consisted of PBMCs. These receptor sequences come from a woman between 40 and 50 years old in good health and CMV-seropositive.

The V gene is TRBV28, the J gene TRBJ1-4, with D uncertain. V lost 2 bases and J 4 bases, leaving 14 bases between the germline ends. The CDR3 runs to 16 residues. Germline V gene sequence: CDR1 MDHEN, CDR2 SYDVKM. The chain's CDR3 is CASSLTINSRNEKLFF. CDR3 sequence (DNA): TGTGCCAGCAGTTTAACGATTAACAGCCGTAATGAAAAACTGTTTTTT. The variable domain in full, completed from reference TRBV28 and TRBJ1-4, reads DVKVTQSSRYLVKRTGEKVFLECVQDMDHENMFWYRQDPGLGLRLIYFSYDVKMKEKGDIPEGYSVSREKKERFSLILESASTNQTSMYLCASSLTINSRNEKLFFGSGTQLSVL.

This chain links TRBV28 with TRBJ1-2; D gene unclear. The CDR3 loop spans 15 amino acids. Deletions cut 2 bases from V and 2 bases from J, with 12 bases between. Germline CDR1 is MDHEN and CDR2 is SYDVKM. The CDR3 loop is CASSLPQWENYGYTF. The CDR3 DNA reads as TGTGCCAGCAGTTTACCTCAATGGGAGAACTATGGCTACACCTTC.

The chain carries TRBV29-1 and TRBJ2-1; TRBD1 matches at 8 bases. This CDR3 region has 13 residues. Trimming removed 4 bases from V and 7 bases from J; junction bases left unmatched: 6. Germline-derived CDR1 and CDR2 are SQVTM and ANQGSEA. The CDR3 sequence: CSVGQGSRNEQFF. Here the CDR3 DNA reads TGCAGCGTTGGACAGGGGTCGCGGAATGAGCAGTTCTTC.

This chain uses TRBV4-2 with TRBJ2-3, with D possibly matching TRBD1 (5 bases). The CDR3 is 15 amino acids. In germline, CDR1 is LGHNA, CDR2 YNFKEQ. Deletions cut 3 bases from V and 3 bases from J, with 13 bases between. CDR3 loop: CASSQGQGGTDTQYF. CDR3 bases: TGTGCCAGCAGCCAGGGGCAGGGCGGTACAGATACGCAGTATTTT.

This clone was counted once. V usage is TRBV14 and J usage is TRBJ1-1, with TRBD1 as a possible D gene (5 bases). Per the germline V gene, CDR1 is SGHDN and CDR2 is FVKESK. The CDR3 contains 17 residues. V was cut by 0 bases and J by 1 base, with 15 bases left in between. The CDR3 sequence: CASSQDRASTSNTEAFF. CDR3 nucleotide sequence: TGTGCCAGCAGCCAAGACAGGGCCAGCACTTCGAACACTGAAGCTTTCTTT.